This entry features one TCR beta chain sequence. This specimen comes from a study of blood T cell repertoires in COVID-19. Study context: Samples came from the United States, Italy and Spain, spanning acute and convalescent COVID-19.

This CDR3 contains 13 residues. The germline V gene has CDR1 LNHNV and CDR2 YYDKDF (reference sequence). V was cut by 1 base and J by 6 bases, with 6 bases left in between. In the original analysis: For nucleated cells, counts were estimated from reference gene primer amplification. Clones were sequenced by immunoSEQ multiplex PCR, and TCRdb holds only the in-frame ones, with some missing. V, J and clone size derive from that table, while D and trimming were established from the DNA sequence. The sample contains approximately 140,000 clones, 84% of which appear only once. Everyone who took part was roughly 18 to 89 years old, and they came from about 25 US areas. Participants were placed into cohorts based on the clinical history they reported.

The source of this sequence is a man between 35 and 55 years old with acute COVID-19. Sequencing was carried out using PBMCs or T cells enriched from blood (not recorded which). The chain has TRBV15 and TRBJ2-2, with D unresolved. The CDR3 region has the DNA TGTGCCACCAGCAGAGTAATCGCCGGGGAGCTGTTTTTT. Translated, it gives CATSRVIAGELFF.